The present T cell receptor beta chain was sequenced within a study of CD8+CD57+ T cells in acquired aplastic anemia. General study results and limits: The same twenty-nine CD8+ CDR3 sequences occurred in patients and in controls.

On this clonotype: What it binds is unknown.

V was pared by 4 bases and J by 7 bases, with 11 bases between. This CDR3 is 13 amino acids long. Germline CDR1 reads DFQATT; CDR2 reads SNEGSKA (reference sequence). Both TCR beta VDJ combination and CDR3 sequence profiling were carried out. Genomic DNA was the template for this profiling. MiXCR, run by TCRdb on the reads, gives a single entry per CDR3 protein. The sample shows about 400,000 distinct CDR3 sequences, around 68% of them seen only once. This chain uses TRBV20-1 with TRBJ1-6; D gene unclear. This sequence was found in a human donor in good health, serving as a control. Sequencing used sorted CD4+, CD8+, or CD8+CD57+ T cells (not recorded which) from PBMCs. The CDR3 region is CSAIYSINSPLHF. In DNA form, the CDR3 reads TGCAGTGCTATTTACAGCATAAATTCACCCCTCCACTTT.